This TCR beta chain was sequenced for a study of OX40 agonist ivuxolimab in advanced cancers. Study at large: Checkpoint inhibitors had been given previously to approximately 40% of patients.

Sequencing was performed with immunoSEQ multiplex PCR; in TCRdb, only in-frame clones are kept and a portion is missing. The data contain some 70,000 clones, 85% of them singletons. The sample in question was CD4+ or CD8+ T cells sorted from blood, obtained in a trial of the OX40 agonist ivuxolimab. The TCR sequence derives from an adult with an advanced solid tumor such as melanoma, head and neck, liver or kidney cancer.

CDR3 sequence: CASTPGPTDTQYF. For the CDR3, the DNA is TGTGCCAGCACCCCGGGGCCCACAGATACGCAGTATTTT. V usage is TRBV7-7 and J usage is TRBJ2-3; D could derive from TRBD1 or TRBD2 (5 bases each). From germline, CDR1 is SSHAT and CDR2 FNYEAQ (reference sequence). Trimming pared 7 bases from V and 2 bases from J, leaving 10 bases between. The CDR3 is 13 residues long.